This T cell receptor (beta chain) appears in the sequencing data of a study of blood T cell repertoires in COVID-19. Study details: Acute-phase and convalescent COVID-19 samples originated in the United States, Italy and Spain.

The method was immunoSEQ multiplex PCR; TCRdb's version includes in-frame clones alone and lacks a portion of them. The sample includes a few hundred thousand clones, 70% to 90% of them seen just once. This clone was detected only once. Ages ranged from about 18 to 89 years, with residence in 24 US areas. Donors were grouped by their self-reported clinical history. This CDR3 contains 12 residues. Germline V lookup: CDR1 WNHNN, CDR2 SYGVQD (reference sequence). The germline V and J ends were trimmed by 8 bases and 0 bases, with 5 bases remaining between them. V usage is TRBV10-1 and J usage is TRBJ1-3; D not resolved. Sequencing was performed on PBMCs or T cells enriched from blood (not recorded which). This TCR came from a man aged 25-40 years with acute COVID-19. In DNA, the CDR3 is TGCGCCAGCTCCCTCTCTGGAAACACCATATATTTT. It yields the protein CASSLSGNTIYF.